These 24 T cell receptor beta chains were all obtained from the same sample, sequenced in a study of blood T cells in healthy people across ages. A second PCR, run for 7 to 11 cycles, used a sample-barcoded 5' primer plus a J-beta primer mix. TCRdb analysed the 5' RACE reads with MiXCR anew, one entry per CDR3 protein. The sample records about 810,000 distinct CDR3 sequences, roughly 40% being singletons. Material for sequencing was blood. Source of these receptors: a man aged 18-30 years in good health.

The genes are TRBV20-1 and TRBJ2-5; possibly TRBD1 for D (6 bases). CDR1 DFQATT and CDR2 SNEGSKA come from the germline V gene (reference sequence). The CDR3 has 13 amino acids. V was trimmed by 3 bases and J by 11 bases, leaving 19 bases between them. In DNA form, the CDR3 reads TGCAGTGCTAGCATCAACTGGGGGCGAGAGCAGTACTTC. Amino acid sequence: CSASINWGREQYF.

This clonotype turned up a few times. The chain employs TRBV7-2 and TRBJ2-7; 11 nucleotides match TRBD1. The V segment lost 1 base and the J segment 2 bases; nucleotides outside the gene matches: 7. The CDR3 runs 17 residues. Germline V gene data show CDR1 as SGHTA and CDR2 as FQGNSA. CDR3 sequence reads: CASSLVGGQGVTYEQYF. The DNA for the CDR3 is TGTGCCAGCAGCTTAGTTGGGGGACAGGGGGTCACCTACGAGCAGTACTTC.

The rearrangement links TRBV11-1 to TRBJ1-6, with TRBD1 identical over 10 bases. Germline V lookup: CDR1 SGHAT, CDR2 FQDESV (reference sequence). The CDR3 runs to 15 residues. Trimming cost V 6 bases and J 6 bases; bases outside gene matches: 5. CDR3 sequence: CASRTGTGVNSPLHF. DNA of the CDR3: TGTGCCAGCAGAACCGGGACAGGGGTTAATTCACCCCTCCACTTT.

This clonotype has ten or more counts. The V gene is TRBV12-3 or TRBV12-4, the J gene TRBJ2-1; 8 bases line up with TRBD2. The CDR3 sequence is 17 residues long. The ends lost 4 bases at V and 7 bases at J; junction bases unmatched: 15. This CDR3 reads CASSSTPGGGDSNEQFF. CDR3 sequence (DNA): TGTGCCAGCAGTTCGACCCCGGGGGGGGGCGACTCGAATGAGCAGTTCTTC.

This chain links TRBV9 with TRBJ2-7; 8 bases map to TRBD1. This CDR3 has 16 residues. Germline CDR1 reads SGDLS; CDR2 reads YYNGEE. The ends lost 4 bases at V and 3 bases at J; junction bases unmatched: 12. The DNA of the CDR3 is TGTGCCAGCAGCCCCGGTGGCAGGGGGCTTCTCTACGAGCAGTACTTC. Encoded protein: CASSPGGRGLLYEQYF.

CDR3 region: CASSSSGRKKEGSTEAFF. CDR3 nucleotide sequence: TGTGCCAGCAGCTCGTCTGGACGAAAGAAGGAAGGTAGCACTGAAGCTTTCTTT. The chain employs TRBV7-9 and TRBJ1-1; no reliable D call. This CDR3 has 18 amino acids. The germline V gene encodes CDR1 SEHNR and CDR2 FQNEAQ (reference sequence). V gave up 4 bases and J gave up 4 bases, with 25 bases separating them.

This clonotype appeared many times. CDR3 bases: TGTGCCAGCACCCCGGGACTAGCAACAGATACGCAGTATTTT. This encodes CASTPGLATDTQYF. V is TRBV12-3 or TRBV12-4 and J is TRBJ2-3, with 9 bases aligning to TRBD2. The CDR3 consists of 14 residues. Trimming took 7 bases from V and 3 from J; bases not matched to a gene: 5.

This chain uses TRBV11-2 with TRBJ2-3; the D gene is possibly TRBD1 (6 bases). Trimming cost V 1 base and J 1 base, with 21 bases left between them. CDR3 length equals 19 residues. Germline-derived CDR1 and CDR2 are SGHAT and FQNNGV. CDR3 nucleotide sequence: TGTGCCAGCAGCTTAGGCTATGGGGGCGGTGCTTCACGCACAGATACGCAGTATTTT. This codes for CASSLGYGGGASRTDTQYF.

As for this clonotype: A much larger clone differs by one base, so this may be a read error. This chain uses TRBV12-3 or TRBV12-4 with TRBJ2-1; possible D gene TRBD2, 6 bases. The DNA end favors TRBJ2-7, so the J call may be wrong. The CDR3 is 13 residues long. The CDR3 loop is CASSLRRGNEQYF. The CDR3, as DNA: TGTGCCAGCAGTTTAAGGAGGGGCAATGAGCAGTACTTC.

This chain connects TRBV10-3 to TRBJ1-6; D is possibly TRBD1 (6 bases). V lost 7 bases, J lost 11 bases, and 18 bases lay in between. This CDR3 has 14 amino acids. The germline V gene has CDR1 ENHRY and CDR2 SYGVKD. CDR3 amino acids: CAIKGPGGDTPLHF. CDR3 DNA: TGTGCCATCAAGGGGCCGGGGGGGGACACACCCCTCCACTTT.

On this clonotype: A much larger clone lies a single base off, so this may be a read error. The chain employs TRBV6-6 and TRBJ1-2, with TRBD1 matching 8 bases. CDR1 and CDR2 from the germline V gene are MNHNY and SVGAGI (reference sequence). The CDR3 runs 15 residues. Unmatched junction bases numbered 13, after V lost 7 bases and J lost 6 bases. CDR3 nucleotide sequence: TGTGCCAGCACTCACCCACCGGGACAGGTGAATGGCTACACCTTC. Translating it yields CASTHPPGQVNGYTF.

At least ten counts were recorded for this clonotype. This rearrangement joins TRBV12-3 or TRBV12-4 to TRBJ1-2, with TRBD1 matching 10 bases. The V and J ends lost 5 bases and 8 bases, in that order; junction bases with no gene match: 8. The CDR3 is 14 residues long. The DNA of the CDR3 is TGTGCCAGCAGTCAAAGGACAGGGGGAAGCGGCTACACCTTC. This codes for CASSQRTGGSGYTF.

This clonotype was counted a few times. The rearrangement links TRBV29-1 to TRBJ2-1; D is unresolved. Per germline, CDR1 SQVTM and CDR2 ANQGSEA. The CDR3 has 16 residues. V was cut by 1 base and J by 0 bases, with 13 bases left in between. This CDR3 is CSVEALVRSSYNEQFF. The CDR3 DNA reads as TGCAGCGTTGAAGCGTTGGTTCGAAGCTCCTACAATGAGCAGTTCTTC.

Comments on this clonotype: One end of the junction varies from germline; a read error may be responsible. This chain connects TRBV14 to TRBJ2-1, with a weak D call TRBD2 (5 bases). The CDR3 is 11 residues long. Germline assignment: CDR1 SGHDN and CDR2 FVKESK. The CDR3 sequence: CTSSHRTLQFF. DNA for the CDR3: TGTACCAGCAGCCATAGGACTTTGCAGTTCTTC. The full variable domain, in which reference TRBV14 and TRBJ2-1 provide the parts outside the CDR3, is EAGVTQFPSHSVIEKGQTVTLRCDPISGHDNLYWYRRVMGKEIKFLLHFVKESKQDESGMPNNRFLAERTGGTYSTLKVQPAELEDSGVYFCTSSHRTLQFFGPGTRLTVL.

The J gene is TRBJ2-1, the V gene TRBV20-1, with D perhaps being TRBD1 or TRBD2 (6 bases each). The germline V gene has CDR1 DFQATT and CDR2 SNEGSKA (reference sequence). This CDR3 has 17 amino acids. V lost 0 bases to trimming and J lost 4 bases, with 19 bases between them. The CDR3 loop is CSARDSFGGGSYNEQFF. CDR3 nucleotide sequence: TGCAGTGCTAGAGACTCTTTCGGGGGCGGTTCGTACAATGAGCAGTTCTTC.

The V call is TRBV20-1, the J call TRBJ1-2; no clear D gene. V was cut by 5 bases and J by 11 bases, with 33 bases left in between. In germline, CDR1 is DFQATT, CDR2 SNEGSKA (reference sequence). The CDR3 extends over 17 amino acids. The CDR3 region is CSASQQSLPEFTGGYTF. Here the CDR3 DNA reads TGCAGTGCTTCACAACAGTCGTTACCAGAATTTACCGGTGGTTACACCTTC.

V usage is TRBV6-5 and J usage is TRBJ1-1; possible D gene TRBD1, 5 bases. CDR3 length: 15 amino acids. CDR1 MNHEY and CDR2 SVGAGI come from the germline V gene. V was pared by 6 bases and J by 6 bases, with 20 bases between. The CDR3 sequence is CASRTRDRPNPEAFF. The CDR3, as DNA: TGTGCCAGCAGGACCCGGGACCGACCTAATCCTGAAGCTTTCTTT.

This clonotype has only a few counts. V and J are TRBV20-1 and TRBJ2-5; the D call may be TRBD1 or TRBD2 (5 bases each). CDR3 length: 15 residues. V lost 0 bases to trimming and J lost 3 bases, with 14 bases between them. The germline gives CDR1 DFQATT, CDR2 SNEGSKA (reference sequence). Here the CDR3 DNA reads TGCAGTGCTAGAGATGGGACCACCCCCGAAGAGACCCAGTACTTC. Protein sequence: CSARDGTTPEETQYF.

CDR3: CSARSTPNQPQHF. CDR3 in DNA: TGCAGTGCTAGATCAACACCTAATCAGCCCCAGCATTTT. J is TRBJ1-5 and V is TRBV20-1; D unresolved. Between the trimmed V and J ends, which lost 2 bases and 4 bases, there was a span of 9 bases. Germline loops: CDR1 DFQATT, CDR2 SNEGSKA (reference sequence). The CDR3 has 13 residues.

This clonotype occurred a few times. The chain links TRBV12-3 or TRBV12-4 to TRBJ2-5; TRBD2 agrees at 13 bases. V trimming: 3 bases; J trimming: 5 bases; junction bases outside the gene matches: 9. The CDR3 totals 17 residues. Here the CDR3 reads CASSLGAGTSGDETQYF. The CDR3 region has the DNA TGTGCCAGCAGTTTGGGGGCCGGGACTAGCGGGGATGAGACCCAGTACTTC.

The sample holds many counts of this clonotype. This chain uses TRBV12-3 or TRBV12-4 with TRBJ2-1; D might be TRBD1 or TRBD2, each matching 5 bases. Trimming stripped 4 bases from V and 1 base from J, with 17 bases between. This CDR3 has 17 residues. The CDR3 DNA reads as TGTGCCAGCAGTTCGAGGGCGAGCAGGGAATCCTACAATGAGCAGTTCTTC. Protein product: CASSSRASRESYNEQFF.

This clonotype was seen a few times. This chain uses TRBV12-3 or TRBV12-4 with TRBJ2-2; 8 positions match TRBD1. The J segment lost 5 bases and the V segment lost 5 bases, leaving 10 bases of the junction unmatched. This CDR3 has 16 amino acids. The CDR3 coding sequence is TGTGCCAGCAGTCCAGACAGGGGCCTTGGAACCGGGGAGCTGTTTTTT. Protein sequence: CASSPDRGLGTGELFF.

As for this clonotype: Being one base from a much bigger clone, this may be a read error. This rearrangement joins TRBV5-1 to TRBJ2-3; D may match TRBD1 or TRBD2 (5 bases each). The CDR3 is 14 residues long. Germline lookup yields CDR1 SGHRS and CDR2 YFSETQ. The CDR3 DNA sequence: TGCACCAGCAGCTCCTCCGGGGCCACAGATACGCAGTATTTT. Protein sequence: CTSSSSGATDTQYF.

This clonotype was detected only a few times. The J gene is TRBJ2-1, the V gene TRBV20-1; D is unclear. The CDR3 length is 12 residues. Germline CDR1 and CDR2: DFQATT and SNEGSKA (reference sequence). The V end was cut by 6 bases, the J end by 8 bases, with 14 bases between. For the CDR3, the DNA is TGCAGTGCGGGATTCTACACCGATGAGCAGTTCTTC. This encodes CSAGFYTDEQFF.